This T cell receptor (beta chain) was sequenced during a study of T cell repertoires in ileal Crohn's disease. For the study at large: Postoperative therapy was given to about half: 11 thiopurines, fewer than 20 anti-TNF agents. Per sample, roughly 0.5 micrograms of biopsy DNA were TCRB immunosequenced. From the surgical specimen's inflamed ileum, biopsies were taken as M0.

As to time point: inflamed ileum from the surgical specimen. Patients were adults with ileal or ileocolonic Crohn's disease needing resection. The repertoire was sequenced with immunoSEQ multiplex PCR; TCRdb's copy has only in-frame clones and lacks some. The sample carries 13,000 to 15,000 clones, more than 60% recorded once. There are 11 residues in the CDR3. Germline V gene lookup returns CDR1 SQVTM and CDR2 ANQGSEA. Deletions cut 4 bases from V and 6 bases from J, with 7 bases between. The clonotype originates from an adult with Crohn's disease. The chain couples TRBV29-1 to TRBJ2-4; a possible D gene is TRBD2 (5 bases). The sequenced sample consisted of ileal tissue. The CDR3 DNA sequence: TGCAGCGTTGCCGCGGGAAACATTCAGTACTTC. This encodes CSVAAGNIQYF.